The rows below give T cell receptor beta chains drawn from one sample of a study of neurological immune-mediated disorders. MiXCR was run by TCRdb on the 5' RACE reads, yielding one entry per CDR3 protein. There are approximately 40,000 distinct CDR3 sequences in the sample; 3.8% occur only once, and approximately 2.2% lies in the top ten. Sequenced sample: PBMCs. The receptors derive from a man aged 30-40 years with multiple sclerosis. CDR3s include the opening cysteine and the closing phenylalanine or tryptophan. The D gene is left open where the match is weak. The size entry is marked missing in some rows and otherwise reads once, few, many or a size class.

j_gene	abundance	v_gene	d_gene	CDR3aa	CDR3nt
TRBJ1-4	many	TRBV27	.	CASSSQLSEKLFF	TGTGCCAGCAGTTCGCAGCTATCGGAAAAACTGTTTTTT
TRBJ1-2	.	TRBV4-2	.	CASSLLGTDGYTF	TGTGCCAGCAGTTTGTTAGGGACGGATGGCTACACCTTC
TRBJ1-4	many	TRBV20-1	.	CSARLGREKKLFF	TGCAGTGCTAGGCTAGGCAGGGAAAAAAAACTGTTTTTT
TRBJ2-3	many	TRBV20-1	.	CSARRRRISTDTQYF	TGCAGTGCTAGACGCCGCCGCATTAGCACAGATACGCAGTATTTT
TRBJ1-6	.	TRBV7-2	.	CASTGISNNSPLHF	TGTGCCAGCACCGGGATATCCAATAATTCACCCCTCCACTTT
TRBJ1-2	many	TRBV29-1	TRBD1	CSVGQGDYGYTF	TGCAGCGTCGGACAGGGCGACTATGGCTACACCTTC
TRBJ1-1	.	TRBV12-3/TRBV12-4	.	CASSPTANTEAFF	TGTGCCAGCAGTCCTACAGCAAACACTGAAGCTTTCTTT
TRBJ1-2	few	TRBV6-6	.	CAGTGTPSVYGYTF	TGTGCCGGAACCGGGACACCGTCTGTCTACGGCTACACCTTC
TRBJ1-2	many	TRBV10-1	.	CASSEIRGGANYGYTF	TGCGCCAGCAGTGAAATAAGAGGGGGAGCTAACTATGGCTACACCTTC
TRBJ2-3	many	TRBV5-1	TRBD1	CASSLAGTGTGAADTQYF	TGCGCCAGCAGCTTGGCCGGCACCGGGACAGGGGCAGCAGATACGCAGTATTTT
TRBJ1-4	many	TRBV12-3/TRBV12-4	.	CASSLKGKLFF	TGTGCCAGCAGTTTAAAGGGAAAACTGTTTTTT
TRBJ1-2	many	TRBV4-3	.	CASSQDVQVEGYGYTF	TGCGCCAGCAGCCAAGATGTGCAGGTGGAAGGCTATGGCTACACCTTC
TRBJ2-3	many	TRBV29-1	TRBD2	CSVDDTGTSGGSLIGDTQYF	TGCAGCGTTGACGATACCGGGACTAGCGGGGGATCCCTAATTGGAGATACGCAGTATTTT
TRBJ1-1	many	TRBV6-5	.	CASLRDSVTEAFF	TGTGCCAGCCTAAGGGATTCGGTCACTGAAGCTTTCTTT
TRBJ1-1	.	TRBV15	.	CTTSRDLSSGGTEAFF	TGTACCACCAGCAGAGATTTGTCCTCGGGGGGCACTGAAGCTTTCTTT
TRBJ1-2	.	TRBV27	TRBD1	CASGGTGGGYGYTF	TGTGCCAGCGGAGGGACAGGGGGCGGGTATGGCTACACCTTC
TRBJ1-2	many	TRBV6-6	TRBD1	CASTATGPDYGYTF	TGTGCCAGCACCGCGACAGGGCCAGACTATGGCTACACCTTC
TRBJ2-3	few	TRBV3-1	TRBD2	CASTLSGGYTDTQYF	TGTGCCAGCACCCTCAGCGGGGGGTACACAGATACGCAGTATTTT
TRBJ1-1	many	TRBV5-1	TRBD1	CASSRTGAEAFF	TGCGCCAGCAGCCGGACAGGAGCTGAAGCTTTCTTT
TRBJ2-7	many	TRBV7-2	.	CASSLSPGYEQYF	TGTGCCAGCAGCTTATCCCCCGGGTACGAGCAGTACTTC
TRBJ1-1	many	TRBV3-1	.	CASSQKGAEITEAFF	TGTGCCAGCAGTCAAAAAGGGGCTGAGATCACTGAAGCTTTCTTT
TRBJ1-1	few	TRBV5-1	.	CASSRGLNTEAFF	TGCGCCAGCAGTCGGGGTTTGAACACTGAAGCTTTCTTT
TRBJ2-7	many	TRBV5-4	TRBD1	CASSNRDRDFYF	TGTGCCAGCAGCAACCGGGACAGGGACTTCTACTTC
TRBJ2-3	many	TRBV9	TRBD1	CASSVQGASDTQYF	TGTGCCAGCAGCGTACAGGGGGCTTCAGATACGCAGTATTTT
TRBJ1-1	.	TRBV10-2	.	CASSPGHSGAFF	TGCGCCAGCAGCCCCGGACATAGTGGAGCTTTCTTT
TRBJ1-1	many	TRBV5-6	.	CASSLRRNTEAFF	TGTGCCAGCAGCTTGCGGAGGAACACTGAAGCTTTCTTT
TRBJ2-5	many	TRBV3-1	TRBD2	CASSLTASGQETQYF	TGTGCCAGCAGCCTGACCGCTAGCGGACAAGAGACCCAGTACTTC
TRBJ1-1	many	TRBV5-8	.	CASSFPGRQYTEAFF	TGTGCCAGCAGCTTTCCCGGACGACAGTACACTGAAGCTTTCTTT
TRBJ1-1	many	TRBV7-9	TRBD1	CASSQERTGAEAFF	TGTGCCAGCAGCCAAGAGAGGACAGGGGCTGAAGCTTTCTTT
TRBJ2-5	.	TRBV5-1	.	CASRRDSQETQYF	TGCGCCAGCAGGCGGGACAGCCAAGAGACCCAGTACTTC
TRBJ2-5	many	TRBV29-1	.	CSVEGQQETQYF	TGCAGCGTTGAAGGGCAACAAGAGACCCAGTACTTC
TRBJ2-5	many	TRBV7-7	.	CASSLLGGYQETQYF	TGTGCTAGCAGCTTATTGGGGGGATACCAAGAGACCCAGTACTTC